Below are 10 T cell receptor beta chains sequenced from a single sample in a study of cytomegalovirus exposure and HLA in healthy donors. The PCR ran on 60 Vbeta and 13 Jbeta primers. Repertoires were generated with immunoSEQ multiplex PCR, while TCRdb's copy carries only in-frame clones and drops some. The table shows over 100,000 clones, with approximately 70% occurring only once. The sequenced sample consisted of PBMCs. Source of these receptors: a man under 40 in good health and CMV-seropositive.

The chain's CDR3 is CSGGGDGELFF. DNA of the CDR3: TGCAGCGGGGGCGGGGACGGGGAGCTGTTTTTT. This rearrangement joins TRBV29-1 to TRBJ2-2; perhaps TRBD2 as D (6 bases). Looked up from germline, CDR1 is SQVTM and CDR2 is ANQGSEA. This CDR3 is 11 amino acids long. V was shortened by 7 bases and J by 7 bases, with 10 bases between the two germline ends.

The J gene is TRBJ1-1, the V gene TRBV29-1; D call uncertain. The CDR3 sequence is 15 residues long. CDR1 is SQVTM, CDR2 ANQGSEA, per germline. Trimming left V 6 bases short and J 3 bases short, with 20 bases between. The CDR3 spells CSVDHTAATYTEAFF. DNA for the CDR3: TGCAGCGTCGATCATACAGCGGCTACGTACACTGAAGCTTTCTTT.

The chain carries TRBV29-1 and TRBJ1-2; maybe TRBD1 (6 bases). Trimming left V 7 bases short and J 5 bases short, with 11 bases between. Germline V gene data show CDR1 as SQVTM and CDR2 as ANQGSEA. This CDR3 comprises 11 residues. For the CDR3, the DNA is TGCAGCGAGCGGACAGCGTATGGCTACACCTTC. This codes for CSERTAYGYTF.

V gene TRBV6-4 combines with J gene TRBJ2-3; D call uncertain. Trimming left V 0 bases short and J 1 base short, with 5 bases between. Per the germline V gene, CDR1 is MRHNA and CDR2 is SNTAGT. This CDR3 has 14 amino acids. The CDR3 DNA follows: TGTGCCAGCAGTGACTCCTTTGGCACAGATACGCAGTATTTT. Amino acids: CASSDSFGTDTQYF.

The rearrangement uses TRBV29-1 and TRBJ1-5; the match to TRBD1 covers 9 bases. The CDR3 loop spans 15 amino acids. V shed 4 bases and J 2 bases; nucleotides not matched to a gene: 6. From germline, CDR1 is SQVTM and CDR2 ANQGSEA. Written as DNA, the CDR3 is TGCAGCGTTGTGGGACAGGGCAGGGGCAATCAGCCCCAGCATTTT. This gives the protein CSVVGQGRGNQPQHF.

The chain couples TRBV6-4 to TRBJ1-2; maybe TRBD1 (6 bases). Germline-derived CDR1 and CDR2 are MRHNA and SNTAGT. With 7 bases removed from V and 4 bases from J, the gap between germline ends came to 7 bases. The CDR3 length is 11 residues. CDR3 nucleotides: TGTGCCAGCAAGGGGGTCTATGGCTACACCTTC. Amino acid sequence: CASKGVYGYTF.

V usage is TRBV19 and J usage is TRBJ2-3; 11 bases are a match to TRBD2. The CDR3 is 19 amino acids. J lost 0 bases, V lost 5 bases, and 13 bases had no gene match. Germline-derived CDR1 and CDR2 are LNHDA and SQIVND (reference sequence). DNA for the CDR3: TGTGCCAGTAGTTCCCCTACCGGGACTAGCGGTACTAGCACAGATACGCAGTATTTT. As protein: CASSSPTGTSGTSTDTQYF. The full variable domain, in which reference TRBV19 and TRBJ2-3 provide the parts outside the CDR3, is DGGITQSPKYLFRKEGQNVTLSCEQNLNHDAMYWYRQDPGQGLRLIYYSQIVNDFQKGDIAEGYSVSREKKESFPLTVTSAQKNPTAFYLCASSSPTGTSGTSTDTQYFGPGTRLTVL.

V and J are TRBV6-6 and TRBJ2-7; D is unresolved. Per germline, CDR1 MNHNY and CDR2 SVGAGI (reference sequence). The V and J ends lost 0 bases and 1 base respectively, with 7 bases between them. This CDR3 comprises 14 residues. The CDR3 sequence is CASSYSGRSYEQYF. The CDR3 DNA reads TGTGCCAGCAGTTACTCGGGCAGGTCCTACGAGCAGTACTTC.

In the case of this clone: At one of its ends the junction is not consistent with the germline gene, which may arise from a read error. The CDR3 sequence is CASSLGLAYEGTAELFF. The CDR3 DNA is TGTGCCAGCAGCCTGGGACTAGCGTACGAGGGCACCGCGGAGCTGTTTTTT. The genes are TRBV6-4 and TRBJ2-2; 10 bases are a match to TRBD2. This CDR3 region has 17 residues. Germline V gene data show CDR1 as MRHNA and CDR2 as SNTAGT.

V gene TRBV6-1 combines with J gene TRBJ2-5; D may be TRBD2 (6 bases). The CDR3 extends over 15 amino acids. The V gene's germline CDR1 is MNHNS and CDR2 SASEGT. V was clipped by 3 bases and J by 6 bases, with 17 bases between them. The CDR3 spells CASSELEGVVKTQYF. CDR3 nucleotide sequence: TGTGCCAGCAGTGAGTTGGAGGGCGTCGTGAAGACCCAGTACTTC.